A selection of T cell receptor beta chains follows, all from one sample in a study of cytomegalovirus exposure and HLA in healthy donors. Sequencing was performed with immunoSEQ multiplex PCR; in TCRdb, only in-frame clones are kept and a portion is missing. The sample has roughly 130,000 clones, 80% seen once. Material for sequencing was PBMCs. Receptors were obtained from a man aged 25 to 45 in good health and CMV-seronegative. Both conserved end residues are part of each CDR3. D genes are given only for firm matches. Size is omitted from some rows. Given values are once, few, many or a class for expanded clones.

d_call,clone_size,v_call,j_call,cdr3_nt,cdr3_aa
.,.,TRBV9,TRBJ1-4,TGTGCCAGCAGCGTAGCTCCAGGGAATAATGAAAAACTGTTTTTT,CASSVAPGNNEKLFF
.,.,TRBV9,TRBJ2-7,TGTGCCAGCAGCGTAGGAGGTAGCGGTTCCTACGAGCAGTACTTC,CASSVGGSGSYEQYF
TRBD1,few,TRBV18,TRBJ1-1,TGTGCCAGCTCACCAGTTGGACAGGGACGCACTGAAGCTTTCTTT,CASSPVGQGRTEAFF
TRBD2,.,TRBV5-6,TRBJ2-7,TGTGCCAGCAGCGGCGGGGGTTCTCATTCCTACGAGCAGTACTTC,CASSGGGSHSYEQYF
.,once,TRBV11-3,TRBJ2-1,TGTGCCAGCAGCTTAGATCGGCTAGAGCCCTCCCTCAACAATGAGCAGTTCTTC,CASSLDRLEPSLNNEQFF
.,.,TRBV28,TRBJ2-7,TGTGCCAGCAGCCCCCCGCAGGGTTGGTACGAGCAGTACTTC,CASSPPQGWYEQYF
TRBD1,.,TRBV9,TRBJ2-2,TGTGCCAGCAGCGGGACAGGGGACACCGGGGAGCTGTTTTTT,CASSGTGDTGELFF
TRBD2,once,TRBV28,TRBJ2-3,TGTGCCAGCCGAGTTTCTAGCGGGAGCACAGATACGCAGTATTTT,CASRVSSGSTDTQYF
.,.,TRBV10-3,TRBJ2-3,TGTGCCTCCACCCCGGGCACAGATACGCAGTATTTT,CASTPGTDTQYF
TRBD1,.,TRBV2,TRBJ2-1,TGTGCCAGCGGCGACAGGGACGATGAGCAGTTCTTC,CASGDRDDEQFF
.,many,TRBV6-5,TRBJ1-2,TGTGCCAGCAGAGGCCTAAGGGGCGGCTATGGCTACACCTTC,CASRGLRGGYGYTF
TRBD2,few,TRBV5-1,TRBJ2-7,TGCGCCAGCAGCTGGACTAGCGGGAATCCCTACGAGCAGTACTTC,CASSWTSGNPYEQYF
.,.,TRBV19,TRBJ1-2,TGTGCCAGTAGTATAGACAGATTAGGCGGTAACTATGGCTACACCTTC,CASSIDRLGGNYGYTF
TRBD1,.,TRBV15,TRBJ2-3,TGTGCCACCAGCAGAGATCCGGGGAGCGGGACAGGGATTGTAGATACGCAGTATTTT,CATSRDPGSGTGIVDTQYF
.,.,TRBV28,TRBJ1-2,TGTGCCAGCAGTTTAGTCTTCGCGGGCAGTGGCTACACCTTC,CASSLVFAGSGYTF
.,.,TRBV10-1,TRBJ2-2,TGCGCCAGGGCCCGGGGACACGACACCGGGGAGCTGTTTTTT,CARARGHDTGELFF
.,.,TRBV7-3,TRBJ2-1,TGTGCCAGCAGCTTAATAGGGGGTAGCTCCTACAATGAGCAGTTCTTC,CASSLIGGSSYNEQFF
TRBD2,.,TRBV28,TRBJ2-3,TGTGCCAGCAGTTTAATAGGTGTGGAAGCGGGAAACACAGATACGCAGTATTTT,CASSLIGVEAGNTDTQYF
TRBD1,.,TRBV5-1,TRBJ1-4,TGCGCCAGCAGCGGGGACAGGGGGCGCGTTAATGAAAAACTGTTTTTT,CASSGDRGRVNEKLFF
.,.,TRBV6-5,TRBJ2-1,TGTGCCAGCAGGCAGGGATACAATGAGCAGTTCTTC,CASRQGYNEQFF
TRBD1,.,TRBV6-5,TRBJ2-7,TGTGCCAGCAGTTACCTCGGACAGGGCTCCTACGAGCAGTACTTC,CASSYLGQGSYEQYF
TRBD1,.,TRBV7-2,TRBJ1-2,TGTGCCAGCAGCCCCGGACAGGGGATGGGAGGCTACACCTTC,CASSPGQGMGGYTF
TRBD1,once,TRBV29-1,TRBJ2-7,TGCAGCGTTGAACATGGACAGGGCCCCTACGAGCAGTACTTC,CSVEHGQGPYEQYF
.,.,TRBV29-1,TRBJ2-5,TGCAGCGTTGAAGGGATTCGCGGCGCACTGGAAGAGACCCAGTACTTC,CSVEGIRGALEETQYF
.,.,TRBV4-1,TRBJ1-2,TGCGCCAGCAGCCAAGATATCAGCTATGGCTACACCTTC,CASSQDISYGYTF
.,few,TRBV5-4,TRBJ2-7,TGTGCCAGCAGCTTGGGAGAGCGGGTGCACGAGCAGTACTTC,CASSLGERVHEQYF
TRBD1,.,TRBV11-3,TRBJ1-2,TGTGCCAGCAGCGAGGGACAGGGGAACTATGGCTACACCTTC,CASSEGQGNYGYTF
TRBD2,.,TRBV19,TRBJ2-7,TGTGCCAGTAGCACAGCGGGAGCTAACTCCTACGAGCAGTACTTC,CASSTAGANSYEQYF
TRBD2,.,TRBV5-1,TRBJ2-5,TGCGCCAGCAGCTTGATCCCGGCTAGCGGGAGCGAGACCCAGTACTTC,CASSLIPASGSETQYF
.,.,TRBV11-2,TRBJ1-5,TGTGCCAGCAGCTTAGACAGGAGCAATCAGCCCCAGCATTTT,CASSLDRSNQPQHF
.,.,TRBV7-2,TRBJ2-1,TGTGCCAGCAGCCCCGGCGGATACAATGAGCAGTTCTTC,CASSPGGYNEQFF
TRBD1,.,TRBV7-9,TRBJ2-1,TGTGCCAGCAGCTTAGGTTCAGGGGGCGCCGGCAATGAGCAGTTCTTC,CASSLGSGGAGNEQFF
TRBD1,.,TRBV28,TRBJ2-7,TGTGCCAGCAGTGTCAACCGGGACAGCGCCTACGAGCAGTACTTC,CASSVNRDSAYEQYF
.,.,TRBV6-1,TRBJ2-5,TGTGCCAGCAGTCCCCCGGCAGGGCGGGAGACCCAGTACTTC,CASSPPAGRETQYF
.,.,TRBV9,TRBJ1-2,TGTGCCAGCAGCGGAACGGGGGGCAGAAATGGCTACACCTTC,CASSGTGGRNGYTF
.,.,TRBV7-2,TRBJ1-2,TGTGCCAGCAGCTATGGGCGGGAAAGCTATGGCTACACCTTC,CASSYGRESYGYTF
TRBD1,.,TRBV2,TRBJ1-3,TGTGCCAGCAGGGGGATCAGGGGGAGTGGAAACACCATATATTTT,CASRGIRGSGNTIYF
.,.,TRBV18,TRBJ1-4,TGTGCCAGCTCACAAGGACTGACTAATGAAAAACTGTTTTTT,CASSQGLTNEKLFF
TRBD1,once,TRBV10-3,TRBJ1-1,TGTGCCATCAGTGACCCGAATACAGGGGCGAACACTGAAGCTTTCTTT,CAISDPNTGANTEAFF
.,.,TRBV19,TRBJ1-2,TGTGCCAGTAGTATCCGCAGGGCGGAACTCTATGGCTACACCTTC,CASSIRRAELYGYTF
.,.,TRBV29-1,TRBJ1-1,TGCAGCGTAGAAAAGGGAGATCCTGAAGCTTTCTTT,CSVEKGDPEAFF
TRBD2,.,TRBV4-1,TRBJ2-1,TGCGCCAGCAACCAAGAGGGGACTAGCGGGAGGCGTAGGGATGAGCAGTTCTTC,CASNQEGTSGRRRDEQFF
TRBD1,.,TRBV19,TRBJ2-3,TGTGCCAGTACCTCCCCGGGACAGGGAGGTGCAGATACGCAGTATTTT,CASTSPGQGGADTQYF
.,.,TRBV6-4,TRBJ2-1,TGTGCCAGCAGCCCAGCGGAGGCCTCCTACAATGAGCAGTTCTTC,CASSPAEASYNEQFF
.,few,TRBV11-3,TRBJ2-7,TGTGCCAGCAGCTTAGATCGCCGCGGCTACGAGCAGTACTTC,CASSLDRRGYEQYF
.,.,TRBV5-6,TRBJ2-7,TGTGCCAGCAGCCCAACCCGAGACAACTCCTACGAGCAGTACTTC,CASSPTRDNSYEQYF
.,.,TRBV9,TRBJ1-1,TGTGCCAGCAGCGTAGGGAGCATGAACACTGAAGCTTTCTTT,CASSVGSMNTEAFF
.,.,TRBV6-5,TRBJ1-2,TGTGCCAGCAGTTACTTACGCAGCGCGAGCTATGGCTACACCTTC,CASSYLRSASYGYTF
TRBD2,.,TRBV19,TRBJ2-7,TGTGCCAGTAGTATAACTAGCGGTTCCTACGAGCAGTACTTC,CASSITSGSYEQYF
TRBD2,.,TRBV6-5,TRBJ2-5,TGTGCCAGCAGTCGAGCGGGATGGGAGACCCAGTACTTC,CASSRAGWETQYF
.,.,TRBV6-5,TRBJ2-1,TGTGCCAGCAGTTCTCAAATCAGATCTGAGCAGTTCTTC,CASSSQIRSEQFF
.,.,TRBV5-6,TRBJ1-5,TGTGCCAGCAGCCTTTACGACAGCTATCAGCCCCAGCATTTT,CASSLYDSYQPQHF